Sequencing of this T cell receptor beta chain was carried out in a study of identical twins. Findings and limits, study-wide: Low generation probability was overrepresented in out-of-frame alpha sequences shared by twins.

Template switching added a universal primer site, and cDNA bore unique molecular identifiers. TCRdb called the 5' RACE reads again in MiXCR, with one record for every CDR3 protein. The sample holds hundreds of thousands of distinct CDR3 sequences, around 12% seen once. This clonotype has more than one count but fewer than ten. The target antigen is unknown. This same sample was also part of a study on yellow fever vaccine responses in identical twins.

The sequenced sample was PBMCs. The receptor's source is a woman aged 18-29 years in good health.

Written as DNA, the CDR3 is TGTGCCAGCAGTTACCAGTCCGCGTGGGGGGGCGATGGCTACACCTTC. Its translation is CASSYQSAWGGDGYTF. J is TRBJ1-2 and V is TRBV6-5; perhaps TRBD1 as D (6 bases). CDR3 length: 16 amino acids. CDR1 is MNHEY and CDR2 is SVGAGI in the germline V gene. Trimming removed 2 bases at V and 6 bases at J, with 19 bases between.